These 16 T cell receptor beta chains originate from one sample sequenced in a study of shared clonotypes between healthy human individuals. Data came from immunoSEQ multiplex PCR; TCRdb stores just in-frame clones and leaves some out. The table has around 2.1 million clones, approximately 94% seen once. The sequenced sample consisted of naive CD4+ T cells sorted from blood. The subset was: CD45RA+ positively selected. These receptors were collected from a young man in good health.

Details on this clone: The sample carries other DNA sequences with the same CDR3. The chain uses TRBV6-1 and TRBJ2-7, with 7 bases that match TRBD1. The germline V gene has CDR1 MNHNS and CDR2 SASEGT. V shed 6 bases, J shed 0 bases, and the junction held 5 bases outside the gene matches. The CDR3 extends over 14 amino acids. The DNA of the CDR3 is TGTGCCAGCAGCCCCGGGACAGCCTCCTACGAGCAGTACTTC. It translates to CASSPGTASYEQYF.

This chain joins TRBV5-1 and TRBJ2-5, with 15 bases lining up with TRBD2. This CDR3 comprises 19 residues. V lost 4 bases and J lost 1; bases outside the gene matches: 11. CDR1 and CDR2 (germline): SGHRS, YFSETQ. The CDR3 loop reads CASSIPGLAGGGPQETQYF. The DNA of the CDR3 is TGCGCCAGCAGCATTCCCGGACTAGCGGGAGGGGGTCCCCAAGAGACCCAGTACTTC.

V is TRBV5-6 and J is TRBJ1-2; 10 bases are a match to TRBD1. The CDR3 totals 17 residues. The germline gives CDR1 SGHDT, CDR2 YYEEEE. The V and J ends lost 4 bases and 8 bases, in that order; junction bases with no gene match: 17. In nucleotides, the CDR3 is TGTGCCAGCAGCATTCCCGGGACAGGGGTTCGGTCTGTAGGCTACACCTTC. This gives the protein CASSIPGTGVRSVGYTF.

The gene calls are TRBV20-1 and TRBJ2-7, with D hard to call. This CDR3 contains 11 residues. Germline V gene sequence: CDR1 DFQATT, CDR2 SNEGSKA (reference sequence). V dropped 4 bases and J dropped 2 bases, with 6 bases sitting between them. CDR3 DNA sequence: TGCAGTGCTAAGGCTCCCTACGAGCAGTACTTC. It specifies CSAKAPYEQYF.

The V call is TRBV28, the J call TRBJ2-2; D might be TRBD2 (5 bases). V was trimmed by 3 bases and J by 4 bases, leaving 9 bases between them. The CDR3 extends over 14 amino acids. Germline values: CDR1 MDHEN, CDR2 SYDVKM. CDR3 sequence: CASSLAGRTGELFF. CDR3 bases: TGTGCCAGCAGTTTGGCGGGCCGCACCGGGGAGCTGTTTTTT.

The V and J genes are TRBV27 and TRBJ1-1, with a possible D match to TRBD1 (5 bases). Germline-derived CDR1 and CDR2 are MNHEY and SMNVEV (reference sequence). This CDR3 is 15 amino acids long. V lost 3 bases and J 11 bases, leaving 22 bases between the germline ends. The CDR3 loop is CASSFAGTGSNRAFF. The DNA of the CDR3 is TGTGCCAGCAGTTTCGCCGGGACCGGGAGCAACCGGGCTTTCTTT.

J is TRBJ2-7 and V is TRBV9; maybe TRBD2 (6 bases). Germline V gene data show CDR1 as SGDLS and CDR2 as YYNGEE. The V gene lost 0 bases and the J gene lost 0 bases, with 10 bases spanning the gap. CDR3 size: 15 residues. CDR3 DNA: TGTGCCAGCAGCGTAGGGGGTAGCGGCTCCTACGAGCAGTACTTC. Translation: CASSVGGSGSYEQYF.

The J gene is TRBJ2-5, the V gene TRBV5-1; TRBD2 matches at 15 bases. Trimming cost V 3 bases and J 4 bases; bases outside gene matches: 10. The CDR3 is 18 amino acids. Germline values: CDR1 SGHRS, CDR2 YFSETQ. Here the CDR3 DNA reads TGCGCCAGCAGCTCCGGGACTAGCGGGGGGACCACGGGAGAGACCCAGTACTTC. Protein product: CASSSGTSGGTTGETQYF.

The chain employs TRBV27 and TRBJ1-4, with 8 positions matching TRBD1. The CDR3 has 13 residues. Germline-derived CDR1 and CDR2 are MNHEY and SMNVEV (reference sequence). The J segment lost 7 bases and the V segment lost 6 bases, leaving 4 bases of the junction unmatched. CDR3 nucleotide sequence: TGTGCCAGCAGGAGGACAGGGAGTGAAAAACTGTTTTTT. Translated: CASRRTGSEKLFF.

A note on this clone: Other nucleotide sequences in the sample specify the same CDR3. This chain links TRBV5-1 with TRBJ2-7; the match to TRBD2 covers 8 bases. This CDR3 is built from 14 residues. The J segment lost 2 bases and the V segment lost 0 bases, leaving 1 base of the junction unmatched. Germline loops: CDR1 SGHRS, CDR2 YFSETQ. The CDR3 DNA follows: TGCGCCAGCAGCTTGGTAGCGGGAACCTACGAGCAGTACTTC. This gives the protein CASSLVAGTYEQYF.

This chain uses TRBV11-2 with TRBJ2-7; 10 bases match TRBD1. The ends lost 3 bases at V and 1 base at J; junction bases unmatched: 3. The germline V gene encodes CDR1 SGHAT and CDR2 FQNNGV. This CDR3 has 15 residues. The CDR3 DNA is TGTGCCAGCAGCTTTATGGGACAGGGGTCCTACGAGCAGTACTTC. This codes for CASSFMGQGSYEQYF.

V is TRBV11-2 and J is TRBJ2-7; D might be TRBD1 or TRBD2, each matching 6 bases. The CDR3 has 14 residues. V lost 0 bases, J lost 4 bases, and 10 bases lay in between. CDR1 is SGHAT and CDR2 is FQNNGV in the germline V gene. CDR3 DNA sequence: TGTGCCAGCAGCTTAGACGGGGGCGCGTACGAGCAGTACTTC. Amino acid sequence: CASSLDGGAYEQYF.

The rearrangement joins TRBV7-2 to TRBJ2-7; the D call may be TRBD1 or TRBD2 (5 bases each). Germline V gene sequence: CDR1 SGHTA, CDR2 FQGNSA. Trimming left V 5 bases short and J 2 bases short, with 16 bases between. There are 15 residues in the CDR3. The CDR3 loop is CASSPERDPTYEQYF. The CDR3 DNA reads TGTGCCAGCAGCCCGGAAAGGGACCCAACCTACGAGCAGTACTTC.

The rearrangement uses TRBV28 and TRBJ2-7, with D tentatively TRBD1 (6 bases). The CDR3 is 15 amino acids. V lost 5 bases to trimming and J lost 6 bases, with 20 bases between them. Germline CDR1 and CDR2: MDHEN and SYDVKM. CDR3 coding DNA: TGTGCCAGCAGTGCTCCGACAGGTGAGGTAGTCGAGCAGTACTTC. This codes for CASSAPTGEVVEQYF.

The chain combines TRBV4-1 with TRBJ1-6; 9 bases fit TRBD1. The germline CDR1 and CDR2 sequences are MGHRA and YSYEKL. The CDR3 has 15 amino acids. With V trimmed by 3 bases and J by 5 bases, 2 bases remained unmatched. The CDR3 nucleotides are TGCGCCAGCAGCCAGAGGGACAGGGATAATTCACCCCTCCACTTT. This translates into CASSQRDRDNSPLHF.

V and J are TRBV19 and TRBJ2-5, with D perhaps given as TRBD1 or TRBD2 (6 bases each). The CDR3 contains 15 residues. The V end lost 0 bases, the J end lost 6 bases, and 14 bases lay between the germline ends. Germline CDR1 and CDR2: LNHDA and SQIVND (reference sequence). For the CDR3, the DNA is TGTGCCAGTAGTATAGAGTATACGGGGGCGCAGACCCAGTACTTC. This codes for CASSIEYTGAQTQYF.